The clone carrying this T cell receptor (beta chain) was picked up a small number of times. As yet, its antigen is unknown. The data were taken from a study of regulatory T cells in long-lasting Graves disease. Arm-PCR of CDR3 regions with iRepertoire HTBI primers generated TCR beta libraries. As handled by the study authors: Sample data revealed approximately 62 TRBV and over twelve TRBJ segments. TCRdb re-analysed the multiplex PCR reads in MiXCR, keeping a single row per CDR3 protein. The V and J calls were not made by the authors but by TCRdb's processing. The sample shows roughly 450,000 distinct CDR3 sequences, around 21% of them seen only once. As to time point: persistent/refractory GD, antithyroid drugs over 5 years with positive TRAb. There was RNA extracted from PBMCs, and the TCR library was made from it. Each of the patients was recruited from an endocrinology department situated in Xi'an, China.

The CDR3 has 17 amino acids. Trimming took off 4 bases at V and 7 bases at J, with 22 bases between the two ends. Study outcomes and limitations: The persistent group shared 3,000 or so public clonotypes, more than the 950 to 1,000 shared by new patients.

This clonotype was obtained from a female donor with Graves disease. J is TRBJ2-2 and V is TRBV12-3 or TRBV12-4, with D perhaps TRBD1 or TRBD2 (5 bases each). Sequenced material: peripheral blood mononuclear cells (PBMCs), taken when the disease was refractory, from a patient treated with antithyroid drugs. The CDR3 spells CASSSRGRQNLGGELFF. CDR3 DNA sequence: TGTGCCAGCAGTTCTCGGGGACGGCAAAACCTCGGCGGGGAGCTGTTTTTT.